This record covers a single T cell receptor beta chain. This record belongs to a study of OX40 agonist ivuxolimab in advanced cancers. The CDR3 is 13 residues long. The V end was cut by 2 bases, the J end by 8 bases, with 10 bases between. CDR1 and CDR2 (germline): SGHTA, FQGNSA. Produced via immunoSEQ multiplex PCR; TCRdb's table is partial and in-frame only. Counted here are around 100,000 clones, approximately 89% occurring once; the ten biggest clones make up approximately 0.16%. This chain joins TRBV7-2 and TRBJ1-3; D call uncertain. This clonotype was sampled from an adult with an advanced solid tumor such as melanoma, head and neck, liver or kidney cancer. The material sequenced was CD4+ or CD8+ T cells sorted from blood, taken in a trial of the OX40 agonist ivuxolimab. CDR3 region: CASSLFGVYTIYF. Written as DNA, the CDR3 is TGTGCCAGCAGCTTATTTGGGGTCTACACCATATATTTT.